Given below is one T cell receptor beta chain in context. What it binds is unknown. The sample is drawn from a study of PD-1 blockade in mismatch repair-deficient tumors. Notes on the study in general: Tumor-resident clones, often absent from pretreatment blood, expanded after pembrolizumab and then contracted.

The germline V gene encodes CDR1 MNHNY and CDR2 SVGAGI (reference sequence). V was trimmed by 5 bases and J by 4 bases, leaving 19 bases between them. CDR3 length: 16 amino acids. Using immunoSEQ multiplex PCR, the repertoire was profiled, and TCRdb retains in-frame clones only, with some absent. This sample has some 110,000 clones, with over 65% found just once. This specimen was peripheral blood, taken about 60 weeks after starting pembrolizumab. The rearrangement joins TRBV6-6 to TRBJ2-3; perhaps D is TRBD1 or TRBD2 (5 bases each). The receptor was isolated from an adult with mismatch repair-deficient cancer. The CDR3 loop reads CASSPGTIGKPDTQYF. CDR3 DNA: TGTGCCAGCAGTCCCGGGACGATAGGAAAGCCAGATACGCAGTATTTT.